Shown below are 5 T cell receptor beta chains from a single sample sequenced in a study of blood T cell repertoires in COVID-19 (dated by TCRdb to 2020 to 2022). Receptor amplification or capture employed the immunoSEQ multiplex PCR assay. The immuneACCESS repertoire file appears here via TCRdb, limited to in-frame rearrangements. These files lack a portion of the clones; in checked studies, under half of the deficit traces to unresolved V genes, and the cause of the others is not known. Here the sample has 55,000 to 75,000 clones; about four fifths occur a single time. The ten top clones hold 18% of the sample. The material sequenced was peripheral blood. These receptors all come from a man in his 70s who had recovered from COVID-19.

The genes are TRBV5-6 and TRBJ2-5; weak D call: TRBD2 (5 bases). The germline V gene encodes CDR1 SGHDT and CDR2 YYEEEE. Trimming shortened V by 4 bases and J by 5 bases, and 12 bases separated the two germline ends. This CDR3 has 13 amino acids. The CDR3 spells CASSGGYGETQYF. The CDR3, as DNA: TGTGCCAGCAGCGGAGGATACGGTGAGACCCAGTACTTC.

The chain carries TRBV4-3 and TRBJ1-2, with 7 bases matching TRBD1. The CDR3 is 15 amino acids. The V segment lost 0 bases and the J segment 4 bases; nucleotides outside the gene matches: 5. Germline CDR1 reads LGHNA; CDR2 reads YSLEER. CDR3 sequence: CASSQDAGGSYGYTF. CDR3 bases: TGCGCCAGCAGCCAAGACGCAGGGGGTAGCTATGGCTACACCTTC.

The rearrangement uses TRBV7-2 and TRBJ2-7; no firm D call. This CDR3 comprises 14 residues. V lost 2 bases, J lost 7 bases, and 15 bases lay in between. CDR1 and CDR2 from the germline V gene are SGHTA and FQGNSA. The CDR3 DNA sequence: TGTGCCAGCAGCTTAAATCTTGCTTTAGTTGAGCAGTACTTC. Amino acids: CASSLNLALVEQYF.

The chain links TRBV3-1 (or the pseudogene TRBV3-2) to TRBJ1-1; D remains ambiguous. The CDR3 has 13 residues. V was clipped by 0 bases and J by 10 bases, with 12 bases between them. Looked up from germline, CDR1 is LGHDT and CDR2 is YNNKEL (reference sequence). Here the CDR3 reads CASSQDTSGSAFF. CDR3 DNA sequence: TGTGCCAGCAGCCAAGATACTTCGGGTTCAGCTTTCTTT.

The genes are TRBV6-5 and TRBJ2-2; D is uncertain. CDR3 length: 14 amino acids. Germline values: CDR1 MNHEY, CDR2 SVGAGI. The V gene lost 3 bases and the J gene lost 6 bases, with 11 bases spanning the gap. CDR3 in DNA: TGTGCCAGCAGTTATCGGCTAGATGCCGGGGAGCTGTTTTTT. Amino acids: CASSYRLDAGELFF.